This paragraph covers one TCR beta chain sequence. Its antigen is unknown. This PCR relied on a set of 60 Vbeta primers and 13 Jbeta primers. The repertoire was sequenced with immunoSEQ multiplex PCR; TCRdb's copy has only in-frame clones and lacks some. The sample carries more than 50,000 clones, about 85% recorded once. The germline V gene encodes CDR1 MNHEY and CDR2 SMNVEV (reference sequence). V shed 3 bases, J shed 4 bases, and the junction held 13 bases outside the gene matches. The CDR3 has 17 amino acids. The sample originates from a study of cytomegalovirus exposure and HLA in healthy donors. General observations from the study: Presence/absence results assume similar sequencing depth per donor, which may not hold. Cytomegalovirus-associated status was assigned to 164 TCR beta chains.

Nominal health characterized the donors when sampled, though unrecorded immune exposures were likely. The chain has TRBV27 and TRBJ2-3, with 7 bases matching TRBD2. The TCR originated in a female donor in good health and CMV-seronegative. Sequenced input: PBMCs. The CDR3 reads CASSLVHAGVRPDTQYF. The CDR3 DNA reads TGTGCCAGCAGTTTGGTCCATGCGGGAGTTCGGCCAGATACGCAGTATTTT.